This T cell receptor (beta chain) was sequenced during a study of vaccination effects on CD4 cells after COVID-19. Background on the study: The study obtained samples from a couple of convalescent patients 16 days and one week before vaccination.

This clone was seen once. As yet, its antigen is unknown. Prior to sequencing, the ViraFEST assay stimulated PBMC with viral peptide pools, which expanded the antigen-specific CD4+ T cells. Subsequent to approximately 11 days of culture, CD4+ T cells were isolated. This individual tested PCR-positive for SARS-CoV-2 infection between March and December 2020. Assay used: immunoSEQ multiplex PCR; TCRdb lists only in-frame clones, some missing. The table includes 20,000 to 25,000 clones, just under 75% detected once. The receptor was derived from a human donor who had a prior SARS-CoV-2 infection. The sample in question was CD4+ T cells from PBMCs cultured with a peptide pool, obtained before COVID-19 vaccination.

CDR3 protein: CAWSVQGDQPQHF. The CDR3 coding sequence is TGTGCCTGGAGTGTACAGGGCGATCAGCCCCAGCATTTT. This chain uses TRBV30 with TRBJ1-5; tentatively, D is TRBD1 (6 bases). Trimming stripped 0 bases from V and 5 bases from J, with 8 bases between. The germline V gene encodes CDR1 GTSNPN and CDR2 SVGIG (reference sequence). The CDR3 spans 13 residues.